The clone carrying this TCR beta chain was observed a handful of times. These data belong to a study of CD8 T cells in ankylosing spondylitis. Quantitative 5'-RACE with molecular barcodes generated TCR beta libraries. TCRdb processed the 5' RACE reads anew with MiXCR; each CDR3 protein has one entry. Among 150,000 or so distinct CDR3 sequences listed, about 17% were seen once. The V gene lost 6 bases and the J gene lost 0 bases, with 15 bases spanning the gap. The CDR3 covers 16 residues. Sample: blood, either unsorted or a sorted T cell fraction (not recorded which). This rearrangement joins TRBV12-3 or TRBV12-4 to TRBJ1-5; a possible D gene is TRBD1 (5 bases). The TCR comes from a male donor with ankylosing spondylitis or in good health (not recorded which). The CDR3 bases are TGTGCCAGCAGCCCAGGGTTGGCTCATAGCAATCAGCCCCAGCATTTT. It encodes CASSPGLAHSNQPQHF.